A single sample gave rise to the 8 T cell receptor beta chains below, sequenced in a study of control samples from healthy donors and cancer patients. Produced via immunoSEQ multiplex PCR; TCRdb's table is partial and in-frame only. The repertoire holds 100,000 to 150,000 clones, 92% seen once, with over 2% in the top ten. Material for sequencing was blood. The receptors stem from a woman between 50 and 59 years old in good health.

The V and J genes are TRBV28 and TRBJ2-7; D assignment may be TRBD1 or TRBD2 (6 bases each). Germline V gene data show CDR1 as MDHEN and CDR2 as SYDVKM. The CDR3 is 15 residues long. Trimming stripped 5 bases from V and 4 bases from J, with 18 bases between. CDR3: CASSTPRTGAYEQYF. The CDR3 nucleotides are TGTGCCAGCAGTACCCCTCGTACGGGGGCGTACGAGCAGTACTTC.

This CDR3 reads CASSRPGHSLGTIYF. The CDR3 region has the DNA TGCGCCAGCAGCCGCCCTGGACACTCCCTCGGCACCATATATTTT. This chain joins TRBV4-1 and TRBJ1-3; TRBD1 might be the D (5 bases). The CDR3 sequence is 15 residues long. Trimming pared 4 bases from V and 9 bases from J, leaving 19 bases between. Germline V lookup: CDR1 MGHRA, CDR2 YSYEKL.

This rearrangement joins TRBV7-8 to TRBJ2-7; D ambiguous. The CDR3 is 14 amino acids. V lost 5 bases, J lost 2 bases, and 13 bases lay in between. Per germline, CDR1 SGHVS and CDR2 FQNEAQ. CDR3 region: CASSIRTQTYEQYF. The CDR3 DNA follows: TGTGCCAGCAGCATCCGGACCCAGACCTACGAGCAGTACTTC. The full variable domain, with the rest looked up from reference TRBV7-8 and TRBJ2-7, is GAGVSQSPRYKVAKRGQDVALRCDPISGHVSLFWYQQALGQGPEFLTYFQNEAQLDKSGLPSDRFFAERPEGSVSTLKIQRTQQEDSAVYLCASSIRTQTYEQYFGPGTRLTVT.

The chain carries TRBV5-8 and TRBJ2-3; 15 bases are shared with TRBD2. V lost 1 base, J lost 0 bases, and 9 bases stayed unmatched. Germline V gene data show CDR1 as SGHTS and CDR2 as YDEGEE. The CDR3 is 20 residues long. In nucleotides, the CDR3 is TGTGCCAGCAGCTTGTCCCCGGGACTAGCGGGAGGTGATAGCACAGATACGCAGTATTTT. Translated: CASSLSPGLAGGDSTDTQYF.

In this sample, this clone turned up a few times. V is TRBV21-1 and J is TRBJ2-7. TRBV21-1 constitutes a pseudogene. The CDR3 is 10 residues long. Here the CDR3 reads CDWAHYEQYF. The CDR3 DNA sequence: TGCGACTGGGCACACTACGAGCAGTACTTC.

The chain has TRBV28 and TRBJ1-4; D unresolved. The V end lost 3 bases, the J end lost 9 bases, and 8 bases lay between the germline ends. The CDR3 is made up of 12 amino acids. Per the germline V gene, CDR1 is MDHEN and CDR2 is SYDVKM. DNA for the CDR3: TGTGCCAGCAGTTTCACCAATAAAAAACTGTTTTTT. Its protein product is CASSFTNKKLFF.

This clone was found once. The CDR3 region is CASSIVANTEAFF. CDR3 DNA: TGTGCCAGTAGTATCGTTGCGAACACTGAAGCTTTCTTT. The chain carries TRBV19 and TRBJ1-1; D is undetermined. The length of the CDR3 is 13 residues. Trimming left V 3 bases short and J 1 base short, with 6 bases between. Looked up from germline, CDR1 is LNHDA and CDR2 is SQIVND (reference sequence). The full variable domain, completed using reference TRBV19 and TRBJ1-1, is DGGITQSPKYLFRKEGQNVTLSCEQNLNHDAMYWYRQDPGQGLRLIYYSQIVNDFQKGDIAEGYSVSREKKESFPLTVTSAQKNPTAFYLCASSIVANTEAFFGQGTRLTVV.

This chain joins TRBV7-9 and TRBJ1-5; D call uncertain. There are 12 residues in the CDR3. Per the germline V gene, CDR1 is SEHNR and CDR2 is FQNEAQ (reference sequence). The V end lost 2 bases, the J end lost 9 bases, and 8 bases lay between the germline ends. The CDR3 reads CASSLPLGPQHF. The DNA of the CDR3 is TGTGCCAGCAGCTTACCCCTAGGGCCCCAGCATTTT. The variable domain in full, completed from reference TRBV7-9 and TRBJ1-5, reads DTGVSQNPRHKITKRGQNVTFRCDPISEHNRLYWYRQTLGQGPEFLTYFQNEAQLEKSRLLSDRFSAERPKGSFSTLEIQRTEQGDSAMYLCASSLPLGPQHFGDGTRLSIL.